The TCR beta chain described here comes from a study of T-cell memory formation after mild COVID-19. Overall study results and limits: Those CD4+ clones that contracted were mainly in CM and EM (CD8+ ones in EMRA).

The CDR3 contains 18 residues. V was shortened by 4 bases and J by 3 bases, with 23 bases between the two germline ends. The germline V gene encodes CDR1 LGHNA and CDR2 YSLEER. As to this clonotype: What it recognizes is unknown.

MiXCR was run by TCRdb on the 5' RACE reads, yielding one entry per CDR3 protein. The repertoire consists of 470,000 or so distinct CDR3 sequences, with around a quarter occurring once and the leading ten covering around 13%. The TCR originated in an adult woman who had mild COVID-19 (a few samples of this study predate the infection). Cell type and time point are not known. V and J are TRBV4-3 and TRBJ2-3, with a tentative D call TRBD1 (5 bases). The material sequenced was PBMCs or a T cell subset sorted from them (not recorded which). CDR3 protein: CASSRQSTAGYITDTQYF. In DNA, the CDR3 is TGCGCCAGCAGCCGTCAATCCACGGCAGGGTATATTACAGATACGCAGTATTTT.